Below, 17 T cell receptor beta chains from the same sample are listed, as sequenced in a study of blood T cell repertoires in COVID-19. Sequencing used immunoSEQ multiplex PCR; TCRdb keeps in-frame clones, though not all of them. The table includes over 40,000 clones, about 90% detected once. The sample comprised peripheral blood. The receptors originated from a human donor in a cohort sampled during active COVID-19.

V and J are TRBV7-8 and TRBJ2-1, with 7 bases fitting TRBD2. CDR3 length: 16 amino acids. The ends lost 7 bases at V and 4 bases at J; junction bases unmatched: 13. Germline assignment: CDR1 SGHVS and CDR2 FQNEAQ. This chain's CDR3 is CASNSLGGGKYNEQFF. CDR3 sequence (DNA): TGTGCCAGCAACTCCCTCGGGGGAGGGAAATACAATGAGCAGTTCTTC.

The V and J genes are TRBV7-9 and TRBJ2-5, with 7 nucleotides matching TRBD1. CDR1 is SEHNR and CDR2 is FQNEAQ in the germline V gene (reference sequence). The V gene end was trimmed by 1 base and the J gene end by 4 bases; junction bases not matched to a gene: 3. The CDR3 sequence is 14 residues long. In DNA form, the CDR3 reads TGTGCCAGCAGCTTAGGAGGGGGCTCAGAGACCCAGTACTTC. It yields the protein CASSLGGGSETQYF.

CDR3 DNA: TGTGCCTGGAGTGTTTTCCGGGGACATCGCTTCTACGAGCAGTACTTC. It specifies CAWSVFRGHRFYEQYF. This chain uses TRBV30 with TRBJ2-7; tentative D call: TRBD1 (6 bases). Germline values: CDR1 GTSNPN, CDR2 SVGIG (reference sequence). This CDR3 has 16 residues. Trimming left V 0 bases short and J 3 bases short, with 18 bases between. Complete variable domain (other parts from reference TRBV30 and TRBJ2-7): SQTIHQWPATLVQPVGSPLSLECTVEGTSNPNLYWYRQAAGRGLQLLFYSVGIGQISSEVPQNLSASRPQDRQFILSSKKLLLSDSGFYLCAWSVFRGHRFYEQYFGPGTRLTVT.

Only one count was recorded for this clone. The rearrangement uses TRBV6-1 and TRBJ1-2; D is possibly TRBD1 (6 bases). Germline loops: CDR1 MNHNS, CDR2 SASEGT. This CDR3 has 14 residues. V lost 2 bases and J lost 1, with 8 bases in between. This CDR3 reads CASSERTDNYGYTF. CDR3 in DNA: TGTGCCAGCAGTGAAAGGACAGATAACTATGGCTACACCTTC.

The chain combines TRBV6-5 with TRBJ2-2; D is undetermined. Germline assignment: CDR1 MNHEY and CDR2 SVGAGI. The CDR3 covers 13 residues. Trimming removed 7 bases at V and 1 base at J, with 7 bases between. CDR3 sequence reads: CASISRNTGELFF. The CDR3 DNA follows: TGTGCCAGCATATCTAGGAACACCGGGGAGCTGTTTTTT.

This clone came up once. This chain connects TRBV18 to TRBJ2-1; D is uncertain. V dropped 3 bases and J dropped 7 bases, with 7 bases sitting between them. CDR1 and CDR2 from the germline V gene are KGHSH and LQKENI. This CDR3 has 12 residues. CDR3 loop: CASSPAGNEQFF. CDR3 bases: TGTGCCAGCTCACCGGCAGGAAATGAGCAGTTCTTC.

The chain links TRBV27 to TRBJ2-1; tentatively, D is TRBD2 (5 bases). The germline V gene encodes CDR1 MNHEY and CDR2 SMNVEV (reference sequence). The CDR3 extends over 16 amino acids. The germline V and J ends were trimmed by 3 bases and 7 bases, with 19 bases remaining between them. This CDR3 is CASSFVGSGSGNEQFF. CDR3 coding DNA: TGTGCCAGCAGTTTCGTGGGAAGCGGCTCTGGGAATGAGCAGTTCTTC.

This clone was detected only once. The gene calls are TRBV19 and TRBJ1-5; 12 bases are a match to TRBD1. This CDR3 has 17 residues. J was trimmed by 4 bases and V by 4 bases; bases with no gene match: 8. Per the germline V gene, CDR1 is LNHDA and CDR2 is SQIVND (reference sequence). The CDR3: CASSSRDRGLENQPQHF. CDR3 nucleotide sequence: TGTGCCAGTAGTAGCCGGGACAGGGGGCTGGAGAATCAGCCCCAGCATTTT. The variable domain in full, completed from reference TRBV19 and TRBJ1-5, reads DGGITQSPKYLFRKEGQNVTLSCEQNLNHDAMYWYRQDPGQGLRLIYYSQIVNDFQKGDIAEGYSVSREKKESFPLTVTSAQKNPTAFYLCASSSRDRGLENQPQHFGDGTRLSIL.

The chain has TRBV6-5 and TRBJ1-6, with D unresolved. Germline V gives CDR1 MNHEY, CDR2 SVGAGI. Trimming stripped 11 bases from V and 5 bases from J, with 13 bases between. The CDR3 length is 13 residues. CDR3 sequence reads: CAWTVVHNSPLHF. In DNA, the CDR3 is TGTGCCTGGACTGTGGTCCATAATTCACCCCTCCACTTT.

V and J are TRBV5-1 and TRBJ2-2; tentatively, D is TRBD1 (5 bases). Germline assignment: CDR1 SGHRS and CDR2 YFSETQ. CDR3 length: 13 residues. V was trimmed by 4 bases and J by 7 bases, leaving 11 bases between them. The CDR3 reads CASSRGIGGELFF. Written as DNA, the CDR3 is TGCGCCAGCAGCAGGGGAATTGGCGGGGAGCTGTTTTTT.

The chain combines TRBV3-1 (or the pseudogene TRBV3-2) with TRBJ2-3; 9 bases are shared with TRBD2. V lost 4 bases to trimming and J lost 2 bases; unmatched junction nucleotides: 10. CDR3 size: 17 residues. The germline V gene encodes CDR1 LGHDT and CDR2 YNNKEL (reference sequence). CDR3 DNA: TGTGCCAGCAGCCCTTCACGACTAGCGGATTACACAGATACGCAGTATTTT. Amino acid sequence: CASSPSRLADYTDTQYF.

This rearrangement joins TRBV4-2 to TRBJ1-1; TRBD1 agrees at 9 bases. The J segment lost 1 base and the V segment lost 4 bases, leaving 1 base of the junction unmatched. This CDR3 contains 14 residues. Germline assignment: CDR1 LGHNA and CDR2 YNFKEQ. CDR3 nucleotides: TGTGCCAGCAGCCCGGACAGGGGGAACACTGAAGCTTTCTTT. Translating gives CASSPDRGNTEAFF.

The chain carries TRBV5-6 and TRBJ1-1, with no clear D. This CDR3 is 13 amino acids long. The germline V gene has CDR1 SGHDT and CDR2 YYEEEE. V dropped 1 base and J dropped 4 bases, with 8 bases sitting between them. CDR3 protein: CASSLISGTEAFF. The CDR3 region has the DNA TGTGCCAGCAGCTTGATCTCAGGCACTGAAGCTTTCTTT.

The chain is built from TRBV6-1 and TRBJ1-2; D is unresolved. The V end was cut by 1 base, the J end by 7 bases, with 13 bases between. The germline V gene has CDR1 MNHNS and CDR2 SASEGT. CDR3 length equals 14 residues. CDR3 region: CASSEGGRVRGYTF. The CDR3 region has the DNA TGTGCCAGCAGTGAAGGCGGCAGAGTCCGTGGCTACACCTTC.

The chain carries TRBV18 and TRBJ2-1; tentatively, D is TRBD2 (5 bases). V was clipped by 4 bases and J by 9 bases, with 10 bases between them. The CDR3 covers 12 residues. Germline CDR1 KGHSH, CDR2 LQKENI. CDR3 coding DNA: TGTGCCAGCTCACGCTCTAGCAGTGAGCAGTTCTTC. Its protein is CASSRSSSEQFF.

The rearrangement links TRBV7-9 to TRBJ2-6, with 7 bases identical to TRBD1. The V gene end was trimmed by 5 bases and the J gene end by 2 bases; junction bases not matched to a gene: 3. There are 15 residues in the CDR3. Germline CDR1 and CDR2: SEHNR and FQNEAQ (reference sequence). The CDR3 is CASSLDRAGANVLTF. The CDR3 region has the DNA TGTGCCAGCAGCCTCGACAGGGCTGGGGCCAACGTCCTGACTTTC.

The sample holds one count of this clone. The chain is built from TRBV4-1 and TRBJ2-5; a weak D match, TRBD1 (7 bases). The germline V gene encodes CDR1 MGHRA and CDR2 YSYEKL. V was shortened by 4 bases and J by 5 bases, with 14 bases between the two germline ends. This CDR3 is built from 14 residues. CDR3 in amino acids: CASSLAGQLETQYF. In nucleotides, the CDR3 is TGCGCCAGCAGCCTCGCGGGACAGCTGGAGACCCAGTACTTC.